The 17 T cell receptor beta chains below were found in one sample sequenced in a study of graft-versus-host responses after intestinal transplantation. Their recognized antigens are unknown. Method: immunoSEQ multiplex PCR; TCRdb's copy keeps in-frame clones and lacks some. The data contain approximately 86,000 clones, 85% to 95% of them singletons. The sample here was unstimulated CD8+ T cells sorted from spleen or lymph node cells, taken before transplant. The source is a human donor who was the organ donor for an intestinal transplant.

The V gene is TRBV13, the J gene TRBJ2-1; weak D call: TRBD2 (5 bases). This CDR3 has 13 residues. The V gene lost 4 bases and the J gene lost 6 bases, with 10 bases spanning the gap. Germline V gene data show CDR1 as PRHDT and CDR2 as FYEKMQ (reference sequence). CDR3 region: CASSYGLSNEQFF. CDR3 sequence (DNA): TGTGCCAGCAGCTACGGACTGTCCAATGAGCAGTTCTTC.

The chain uses TRBV9 and TRBJ1-2, with TRBD1 identical over 8 bases. Germline CDR1 is SGDLS and CDR2 is YYNGEE. The CDR3 is 15 amino acids. V lost 3 bases, J lost 8 bases, and 12 bases stayed unmatched. The CDR3 sequence is CASSASRAGGAGYTF. The CDR3 DNA reads TGTGCCAGCAGCGCTTCCCGAGCAGGGGGCGCAGGCTACACCTTC.

This chain joins TRBV27 and TRBJ1-3, with 7 bases identical to TRBD1. Germline V gives CDR1 MNHEY, CDR2 SMNVEV (reference sequence). V shed 6 bases, J shed 0 bases, and the junction held 5 bases outside the gene matches. The CDR3 consists of 15 residues. The CDR3 here is CASRRDSSSGNTIYF. The CDR3 DNA reads TGTGCCAGCAGGCGGGACAGCTCCTCTGGAAACACCATATATTTT.

This rearrangement joins TRBV29-1 to TRBJ2-7; D unclear. Germline CDR1 and CDR2: SQVTM and ANQGSEA. The V end was cut by 8 bases, the J end by 7 bases, with 15 bases between. The CDR3 is 11 amino acids. DNA of the CDR3: TGCAGCTCCCTCGTGGCGGAAGAGCAGTACTTC. This codes for CSSLVAEEQYF.

V is TRBV20-1 and J is TRBJ2-7; D gene ambiguous. Deletions cut 6 bases from V and 0 bases from J, with 6 bases between. The germline CDR1 and CDR2 sequences are DFQATT and SNEGSKA (reference sequence). The CDR3 sequence is 11 residues long. The CDR3 reads CSAHSSYEQYF. For the CDR3, the DNA is TGCAGTGCCCACAGCTCCTACGAGCAGTACTTC.

The chain combines TRBV13 with TRBJ1-2; D might be TRBD1 (5 bases). This CDR3 comprises 15 residues. Trimming cost V 4 bases and J 0 bases, with 12 bases left between them. Germline V lookup: CDR1 PRHDT, CDR2 FYEKMQ (reference sequence). CDR3 in amino acids: CASSSEGASNYGYTF. The CDR3 nucleotides read TGTGCCAGCAGCTCGGAAGGGGCCTCTAACTATGGCTACACCTTC. Supplemented by reference TRBV13 and TRBJ1-2, the full variable domain reads AAGVIQSPRHLIKEKRETATLKCYPIPRHDTVYWYQQGPGQDPQFLISFYEKMQSDKGSIPDRFSAQQFSDYHSELNMSSLELGDSALYFCASSSEGASNYGYTFGSGTRLTVV.

The chain is built from TRBV11-1 and TRBJ1-1; D might be TRBD1 (5 bases). Germline lookup yields CDR1 SGHAT and CDR2 FQDESV (reference sequence). V was shortened by 3 bases and J by 3 bases, with 8 bases between the two germline ends. CDR3 length equals 13 residues. The CDR3 is CASSFGGDTEAFF. Written as DNA, the CDR3 is TGTGCCAGCAGCTTTGGGGGGGACACTGAAGCTTTCTTT.

V and J are TRBV27 and TRBJ2-3, with 8 bases identical to TRBD1. The trim removed 7 bases at V and 3 bases at J, leaving 3 bases unmatched. CDR1 and CDR2 (germline): MNHEY, SMNVEV (reference sequence). The CDR3 contains 13 residues. The CDR3 DNA is TGTGCCAGCACAGGGGGCATTACAGATACGCAGTATTTT. Its translation is CASTGGITDTQYF.

This chain connects TRBV6-6 to TRBJ2-7; no clear D gene. The CDR3 has 16 amino acids. V lost 0 bases to trimming and J lost 2 bases, with 14 bases between them. CDR1 is MNHNY, CDR2 SVGAGI, per germline (reference sequence). The CDR3 region has the DNA TGTGCCAGCAGTTACTCTCGACACCAGTTAACCTACGAGCAGTACTTC. Protein product: CASSYSRHQLTYEQYF.

The CDR3 reads CASSTPGQGITDTQYF. CDR3 in DNA: TGTGCCAGCAGCACCCCGGGACAGGGGATCACAGATACGCAGTATTTT. The chain is built from TRBV7-9 and TRBJ2-3; the match to TRBD1 covers 10 bases. Unmatched junction bases numbered 7, after V lost 5 bases and J lost 2 bases. The length of the CDR3 is 16 residues. The germline CDR1 and CDR2 sequences are SEHNR and FQNEAQ (reference sequence). The full variable domain, rest sourced from reference TRBV7-9 and TRBJ2-3, is DTGVSQNPRHKITKRGQNVTFRCDPISEHNRLYWYRQTLGQGPEFLTYFQNEAQLEKSRLLSDRFSAERPKGSFSTLEIQRTEQGDSAMYLCASSTPGQGITDTQYFGPGTRLTVL.

The J gene is TRBJ2-7, the V gene TRBV9; D might be TRBD2 (5 bases). The CDR3 runs to 15 residues. V lost 1 base, J lost 0 bases, and 11 bases lay in between. Per the germline V gene, CDR1 is SGDLS and CDR2 is YYNGEE. The CDR3 region is CASSVSSSPSYEQYF. The CDR3, as DNA: TGTGCCAGCAGCGTATCGTCTAGCCCCTCCTACGAGCAGTACTTC.

This chain uses TRBV9 with TRBJ1-6, with D possibly being TRBD1 (6 bases). The CDR3 length is 16 residues. V dropped 4 bases and J dropped 6 bases, with 17 bases sitting between them. In germline, CDR1 is SGDLS, CDR2 YYNGEE. The CDR3: CASSQTGQSSNSPLHF. The CDR3 DNA reads as TGTGCCAGCAGCCAAACCGGACAGTCGTCTAATTCACCCCTCCACTTT.

The chain uses TRBV6-6 and TRBJ1-1; tentative D call: TRBD1 (6 bases). V was pared by 0 bases and J by 5 bases, with 10 bases between. Germline-derived CDR1 and CDR2 are MNHNY and SVGAGI (reference sequence). The CDR3 totals 14 residues. CDR3 nucleotides: TGTGCCAGCAGTTACTCGCGGGGGCGGACTGAAGCTTTCTTT. It is translated as CASSYSRGRTEAFF.

The V call is TRBV5-1, the J call TRBJ2-3, with TRBD2 identical over 10 bases. Germline CDR1 and CDR2: SGHRS and YFSETQ. This CDR3 is 16 amino acids long. The junction had 8 bases not matched to a gene; V was cut back by 1 base and J by 6 bases. The CDR3 region has the DNA TGCGCCAGCAGCTTGCGATCACTAGCGGGGCAGGATACGCAGTATTTT. Its protein product is CASSLRSLAGQDTQYF. The full variable domain, rest sourced from reference TRBV5-1 and TRBJ2-3, is KAGVTQTPRYLIKTRGQQVTLSCSPISGHRSVSWYQQTPGQGLQFLFEYFSETQRNKGNFPGRFSGRQFSNSRSEMNVSTLELGDSALYLCASSLRSLAGQDTQYFGPGTRLTVL.

The CDR3 loop is CATMGLAGISYEQYF. The CDR3, as DNA: TGTGCCACCATGGGGCTAGCGGGGATCTCCTACGAGCAGTACTTC. The chain combines TRBV6-6 with TRBJ2-7, with 9 bases lining up with TRBD2. J lost 0 bases, V lost 10 bases, and 10 bases had no gene match. Germline values: CDR1 MNHNY, CDR2 SVGAGI (reference sequence). CDR3 length: 15 residues.

The V and J genes are TRBV6-5 and TRBJ1-1; possibly TRBD1 for D (6 bases). The CDR3 is made up of 15 amino acids. The germline CDR1 and CDR2 sequences are MNHEY and SVGAGI. The V end lost 6 bases, the J end lost 1 base, and 15 bases lay between the germline ends. CDR3 in DNA: TGTGCCAGCAGCCTCACTCGGGGGGCGAACACTGAAGCTTTCTTT. Translating it yields CASSLTRGANTEAFF.

The V call is TRBV4-2, the J call TRBJ2-1; 9 positions agree with TRBD2. Germline V lookup: CDR1 LGHNA, CDR2 YNFKEQ. Losses at the gene ends were 1 base for V and 5 bases for J; bases not matched to a gene: 12. The CDR3 has 18 residues. CDR3 protein: CASSQVSLRLAGNNEQFF. The CDR3 nucleotides read TGTGCCAGCAGCCAAGTTTCCTTAAGGCTAGCGGGGAACAATGAGCAGTTCTTC.